This TCR beta chain comes out of a study of CD8 T cells in ankylosing spondylitis. General observations from the study: Reportedly, matched ankylosing spondylitis synovial fluid was significantly enriched for disease-linked clones.

To note about this clonotype: Its target is not known.

Trimming removed 6 bases at V and 0 bases at J, with 13 bases between. CDR1 MDHEN and CDR2 SYDVKM come from the germline V gene. This CDR3 comprises 15 residues. By quantitative 5'-RACE with molecular barcodes, the TCR beta libraries were made. From the 5' RACE reads, TCRdb called clonotypes with MiXCR, one entry per CDR3 protein. There are around 220,000 distinct CDR3 sequences in the sample; about 10% occur only once, and roughly a fifth lies in the top ten. The chain couples TRBV28 to TRBJ2-3; maybe TRBD1 (6 bases). Material for sequencing was blood, either unsorted or a sorted T cell fraction (not recorded which). The sequence came from a male donor with ankylosing spondylitis or in good health (not recorded which). This CDR3 is CASRPRTASTDTQYF. CDR3 in DNA: TGTGCCAGCAGACCGAGGACAGCTAGCACAGATACGCAGTATTTT.